The source of this T cell receptor (beta chain) is a study of blood T cell repertoires in COVID-19. Study context: There were acute and convalescent COVID-19 samples, and they came from the United States, Italy and Spain. Nucleic acid was either cDNA or gDNA, and it came from T cells, B-cell-depleted T cells, or PBMCs.

In the authors' methods: Quantification of nucleated cells was approximated via reference gene primer amplification. TCRdb keeps only in-frame clones here, not all; method: immunoSEQ multiplex PCR. V and J calls and clone size come straight from that table; D and trimming were deduced from the DNA. Of 350,000 to 400,000 clones in the sample, around nine tenths were seen once. Ten or more counts support this clone. V lost 6 bases and J 4 bases, leaving 15 bases between the germline ends. This CDR3 contains 14 residues. Germline-derived CDR1 and CDR2 are LGHDT and YNNKEL (reference sequence). Enrolment of Seattle patients took place during active infection, and they were followed longitudinally.

This sequence originates from a woman aged 60-75 years with COVID-19, enrolled during active disease. Sequencing was carried out using peripheral blood. This chain uses TRBV3-1 (or the pseudogene TRBV3-2) with TRBJ1-1; perhaps TRBD1 as D (5 bases). This CDR3 is CASRRGGASTEAFF. CDR3 nucleotide sequence: TGTGCCAGCAGGAGGGGAGGGGCGAGCACTGAAGCTTTCTTT.